Shown below are 19 T cell receptor beta chains from a single sample sequenced in a study of blood T cells in healthy people across ages (dated by TCRdb to about 2015). Library construction relied on 5' RACE. Sequencing was performed on an Illumina HiSeq 2500. A second PCR of 7 to 11 cycles was performed with a sample-barcoded 5' primer and a J-beta primer mix. TCRdb took the public reads, trimmed them with fastp at Q25, ran MiXCR for clone calling and kept in-frame beta chains. Rows are unified per CDR3 protein, each entry keeping the most common DNA and genes. Recorded for this sample are about 840,000 distinct CDR3 sequences; roughly 28% of them occurred a single time. About 10% of the sample rests with the top ten. This same sample was also taken into another study, of T cells of mothers and their children.

The sequenced sample was blood. All receptors derive from a woman in her thirties or forties in good health.

The V and J genes are TRBV28 and TRBJ2-5, with 7 bases matching TRBD1. The V gene's germline CDR1 is MDHEN and CDR2 SYDVKM. The V and J ends lost 9 bases and 2 bases, in that order; junction bases with no gene match: 12. The CDR3 is made up of 15 amino acids. The CDR3 coding sequence is TGTGCCAGTATGAGGGGGACAGAGATACAAGAGACCCAGTACTTC. Its protein is CASMRGTEIQETQYF.

The chain uses TRBV7-2 and TRBJ2-2, with D possibly called TRBD1 or TRBD2 (6 bases each). CDR1 and CDR2 (germline): SGHTA, FQGNSA. The length of the CDR3 is 16 residues. Trimming stripped 6 bases from V and 6 bases from J, with 20 bases between. The CDR3 nucleotides are TGTGCCAGCAGGGAAGCTGTAGGGGGGCGCGCCGGGGAGCTGTTTTTT. Encoded protein: CASREAVGGRAGELFF. Complete variable domain (other parts from reference TRBV7-2 and TRBJ2-2): GAGVSQSPSNKVTEKGKDVELRCDPISGHTALYWYRQSLGQGLEFLIYFQGNSAPDKSGLPSDRFSAERTGGSVSTLTIQRTQQEDSAVYLCASREAVGGRAGELFFGEGSRLTVL.

In its sample, this clonotype was seen a few times. V and J are TRBV29-1 and TRBJ1-1; 7 nucleotides align to TRBD1. The CDR3 runs to 12 residues. V lost 7 bases and J lost 4; bases outside the gene matches: 6. In germline, CDR1 is SQVTM, CDR2 ANQGSEA. CDR3 sequence (DNA): TGCAGCGGACAGGGTTGGGGCACTGAAGCTTTCTTT. Its protein is CSGQGWGTEAFF.

There are a few counts of this clonotype. The chain recombines TRBV20-1 with TRBJ1-2; 7 nucleotides match TRBD1. Trimming at V came to 1 base and at J to 1 base, leaving 9 bases not matched to a gene. CDR3 length: 16 amino acids. CDR1 and CDR2 (germline): DFQATT, SNEGSKA (reference sequence). The CDR3 sequence: CSARGVDRAYNYGYTF. CDR3 sequence (DNA): TGCAGTGCTAGAGGGGTAGACAGGGCCTATAACTATGGCTACACCTTC.

The J gene is TRBJ2-4, the V gene TRBV6-2 or TRBV6-3; D not resolved. TRBJ2-5 matches the DNA end more closely, so the J call is doubtful. The length of the CDR3 is 14 residues. Germline V gene sequence: CDR1 MNHEY, CDR2 SVGEGT. CDR3 nucleotides: TGTGCCAGCGGCCGTAGGATCCCCCAAGAGACCCAGTACTTC. Amino acid sequence: CASGRRIPQETQYF.

The chain is built from TRBV5-7 and TRBJ1-4; 8 bases are a match to TRBD1. TRBV5-7 is labeled an ORF, and its function is uncertain. The CDR3 is made up of 15 amino acids. J gave up 8 bases and V 4 bases, and 10 bases lay outside the gene matches. The CDR3 bases are TGTGCCAGCAGCCTTCGACAGGGGTATGGGGAAAAACTGTTTTTT. Translating it yields CASSLRQGYGEKLFF.

This clonotype was recorded many times. The chain uses TRBV12-3 or TRBV12-4 and TRBJ2-5; either TRBD1 or TRBD2 may supply D (5 bases each). The CDR3 runs to 13 residues. V was clipped by 7 bases and J by 5 bases, with 14 bases between them. CDR3 protein: CASTPGLTETQYF. DNA for the CDR3: TGTGCCAGCACACCGGGGCTCACCGAGACCCAGTACTTC.

The genes are TRBV20-1 and TRBJ2-7, with D perhaps TRBD1 (6 bases). The DNA matches TRBJ2-5 better at its end, which makes the J call doubtful. This CDR3 is 12 amino acids long. CDR1 and CDR2 (germline): DFQATT, SNEGSKA (reference sequence). CDR3 region: CLVRTALRTQYF. DNA for the CDR3: TGCCTCGTCAGGACAGCCTTGAGGACCCAGTACTTC.

At least ten counts were recorded for this clonotype. The chain employs TRBV5-1 and TRBJ1-2, with D perhaps matching TRBD1 (6 bases). Germline CDR1 is SGHRS and CDR2 is YFSETQ. The CDR3 is 12 amino acids. V was pared by 4 bases and J by 5 bases, with 9 bases between. CDR3 sequence (DNA): TGCGCCAGCAGCCCAGGACAGTATGGCTACACCTTC. It yields the protein CASSPGQYGYTF.

A remark on this clonotype: A much larger clone lies a single base off, so this may be a read error. The V gene is TRBV27, the J gene TRBJ2-7; possibly TRBD1 for D (6 bases). This CDR3 is built from 13 residues. CDR1 MNHEY and CDR2 SMNVEV come from the germline V gene (reference sequence). CDR3 DNA: TGTGCCAGCAGTACCGGGACACTCTACGGGCAGTACTTC. This translates into CASSTGTLYGQYF.

This chain uses TRBV7-2 with TRBJ2-3; D is perhaps TRBD1 (6 bases). There are 14 residues in the CDR3. The V end was cut by 5 bases, the J end by 7 bases, with 16 bases between. Germline V gene sequence: CDR1 SGHTA, CDR2 FQGNSA. CDR3 residues: CASSQNLGGNTQYF. The CDR3 DNA sequence: TGTGCCAGCAGCCAGAACCTAGGGGGTAATACGCAGTATTTT.

The V and J genes are TRBV24-1 and TRBJ2-3; D is perhaps TRBD1 (6 bases). Deletions cut 5 bases from V and 2 bases from J, with 16 bases between. Germline V gives CDR1 KGHDR, CDR2 SFDVKD. CDR3 length equals 16 residues. CDR3 in amino acids: CATSGLQTGFTDTQYF. Here the CDR3 DNA reads TGTGCCACCAGTGGTTTACAAACAGGGTTCACAGATACGCAGTATTTT.

V and J are TRBV27 and TRBJ1-1; 9 bases agree with TRBD1. The CDR3 contains 15 residues. V shed 0 bases and J 6 bases; nucleotides not matched to a gene: 5. Germline V gene data show CDR1 as MNHEY and CDR2 as SMNVEV (reference sequence). In DNA form, the CDR3 reads TGTGCCAGCAGTTTATCCGGGACAGGGAGGGCTGAAGCTTTCTTT. It encodes CASSLSGTGRAEAFF.

This clonotype was picked up a small number of times. The chain links TRBV6-6 to TRBJ1-5; D is unclear. V lost 6 bases to trimming and J lost 3 bases, with 15 bases between them. Germline V gives CDR1 MNHNY, CDR2 SVGAGI (reference sequence). This CDR3 region has 15 residues. The CDR3 region is CASSNRALPNQPQHF. The CDR3 DNA sequence: TGTGCCAGCAGCAACCGGGCCCTACCCAATCAGCCCCAGCATTTT.

This clonotype has just a few counts. The chain employs TRBV6-2 or TRBV6-3 and TRBJ1-6, with TRBD1 matching 8 bases. This CDR3 comprises 14 residues. CDR1 is MNHEY and CDR2 is SVGEGT in the germline V gene. V gave up 6 bases and J gave up 10 bases; unmatched junction bases: 8. Written as DNA, the CDR3 is TGTGCCAGCAGAACGGACAGGGCTAAATCACCCCTCCACTTT. Translating gives CASRTDRAKSPLHF.

This clonotype has just a few counts. This chain uses TRBV11-2 with TRBJ2-7, with D hard to call. Between the trimmed V and J ends, which lost 6 bases and 2 bases, there was a span of 5 bases. CDR1 and CDR2 from the germline V gene are SGHAT and FQNNGV. CDR3 size: 11 residues. As DNA, the CDR3 is TGTGCCAGCAGATTGACCTACGAGCAGTACTTC. It is translated as CASRLTYEQYF.

This clonotype was detected a few times. The V gene is TRBV6-6, the J gene TRBJ1-5; 12 nucleotides align to TRBD1. CDR1 and CDR2 from the germline V gene are MNHNY and SVGAGI (reference sequence). This CDR3 comprises 16 residues. The V and J ends lost 1 base and 5 bases, in that order; junction bases with no gene match: 3. CDR3 residues: CASSYFGTGGDQPQHF. For the CDR3, the DNA is TGTGCCAGCAGTTACTTCGGGACAGGGGGCGATCAGCCCCAGCATTTT.

This clonotype was seen a handful of times. This chain uses TRBV4-1 with TRBJ2-6, with 9 bases lining up with TRBD1. CDR3 length equals 17 residues. Germline V lookup: CDR1 MGHRA, CDR2 YSYEKL. V lost 5 bases and J lost 4; bases outside the gene matches: 9. CDR3 coding DNA: TGCGCCAGCAGCTCAGGACAGGGGAGGACCGGGGCCAACGTCCTGACTTTC. Protein product: CASSSGQGRTGANVLTF.

The chain joins TRBV20-1 to TRBJ2-3, with D possibly being TRBD2 (7 bases). The V gene lost 1 base and the J gene lost 5 bases, with 13 bases spanning the gap. Germline V gene sequence: CDR1 DFQATT, CDR2 SNEGSKA (reference sequence). The CDR3 is made up of 14 amino acids. The chain's CDR3 is CSARARGAIDTQYF. CDR3 coding DNA: TGCAGTGCTAGAGCTCGGGGGGCAATAGATACGCAGTATTTT.